Each of the 3 T cell receptor beta chains below was sequenced from the same sample in a study of T cell responses to AZD1222 COVID-19 vaccine. Data came from immunoSEQ multiplex PCR; TCRdb stores just in-frame clones and leaves some out. The table includes 140,000 to 150,000 clones, roughly 92% detected once. Sequenced material: peripheral blood, taken on day 0 of AZD1222 vaccination. The receptors here all came from an adult in good health.

The chain combines TRBV30 with TRBJ2-1; 9 positions agree with TRBD1. J gave up 8 bases and V 2 bases, and 10 bases lay outside the gene matches. The CDR3 has 15 amino acids. Germline V lookup: CDR1 GTSNPN, CDR2 SVGIG (reference sequence). The CDR3 DNA is TGTGCCTGGAGTCGAGGGACAGGGTTAAACGATGAGCAGTTCTTC. Its translation is CAWSRGTGLNDEQFF.

V and J are TRBV15 and TRBJ2-7; D not certain. The CDR3 sequence is 14 residues long. CDR1 is LNHNV and CDR2 is YYDKDF in the germline V gene (reference sequence). V lost 1 base to trimming and J lost 4 bases, with 11 bases between them. The CDR3 loop reads CATSRAEATYEQYF. CDR3 nucleotide sequence: TGTGCCACCAGCAGAGCCGAGGCTACTTACGAGCAGTACTTC.

This chain uses TRBV7-9 with TRBJ2-7, with TRBD2 identical over 9 bases. V dropped 1 base and J dropped 5; count of bases not matched to a gene: 9. This CDR3 comprises 16 residues. CDR1 SEHNR and CDR2 FQNEAQ come from the germline V gene (reference sequence). The CDR3 sequence: CASSLGGAGGIHEQYF. The CDR3 DNA is TGTGCCAGCAGCTTAGGCGGGGCGGGAGGGATCCACGAGCAGTACTTC.